These 5 T cell receptor beta chains originate from one sample sequenced in a study of PD-1 blockade in classical Hodgkin lymphoma. The assay was immunoSEQ multiplex PCR, and TCRdb's table has in-frame clones only and misses some. The sample lists 25,000 to 35,000 clones, roughly 71% occurring once. Every patient experienced relapse after autologous stem cell transplantation, and brentuximab vedotin exposure varied. The material was peripheral blood mononuclear cells (PBMCs), obtained before the second cycle of nivolumab. Receptor source: a human donor with classical Hodgkin lymphoma.

The DNA of the CDR3 is TGTGCCAGCAGTTACGCAGCAGGGTACGAGCAGTACGTC. Protein: CASSYAAGYEQYV. This sequence joins TRBV6-5 and TRBJ2-7; possible D gene TRBD1, 5 bases. This CDR3 is 13 amino acids long. The ends were cut back, 2 bases at V and 4 bases at J, with 9 bases in the middle. Germline V gene sequence: CDR1 MNHEY, CDR2 SVGAGI.

The chain carries TRBV11-2 and TRBJ1-2; 7 nucleotides agree with TRBD1. Unmatched junction bases numbered 5, after V lost 5 bases and J lost 5 bases. CDR1 is SGHAT and CDR2 is FQNNGV in the germline V gene. This CDR3 is 13 amino acids long. CDR3: CASSQTTGYGYTF. The CDR3 nucleotides read TGTGCCAGCAGCCAAACGACAGGGTATGGCTACACCTTC. The whole variable domain, filled in from reference TRBV11-2 and TRBJ1-2, reads EAGVAQSPRYKIIEKRQSVAFWCNPISGHATLYWYQQILGQGPKLLIQFQNNGVVDDSQLPKDRFSAERLKGVDSTLKIQPAKLEDSAVYLCASSQTTGYGYTFGSGTRLTVV.

This chain uses TRBV19 with TRBJ2-2; TRBD1 matches 7 bases. V lost 6 bases to trimming and J lost 7 bases; unmatched junction nucleotides: 5. The CDR3 contains 13 residues. Germline lookup yields CDR1 LNHDA and CDR2 SQIVND (reference sequence). The CDR3 nucleotides are TGTGCCAGTAGCAAGACAGGGAACGGGGAGCTGTTTTTT. Protein sequence: CASSKTGNGELFF.

There are a few counts of this clone. At one end the junction does not follow the germline gene, possibly because of a read error. The rearrangement joins TRBV6-1 to TRBJ1-5; 10 bases fit TRBD1. The CDR3 is 16 residues long. The germline V gene has CDR1 MNHNS and CDR2 SASEGT. CDR3 sequence reads: CASRDRGQGGNQPQHF. CDR3 nucleotides: TGTGCCAGCCGTGACAGGGGGCAGGGCGGCAATCAGCCCCAGCATTTT.

The chain couples TRBV5-1 to TRBJ2-3, with D perhaps TRBD2 (5 bases). Deletions cut 6 bases from V and 3 bases from J, with 8 bases between. This CDR3 region has 12 residues. The germline CDR1 and CDR2 sequences are SGHRS and YFSETQ. The CDR3 coding sequence is TGCGCCAGCAATGGCGGGACAGATACGCAGTATTTT. Translation gives CASNGGTDTQYF.